This TCR beta chain was sequenced during a study of OX40 agonist ivuxolimab in advanced cancers. The trim removed 3 bases at V and 6 bases at J, leaving 5 bases unmatched. From germline, CDR1 is SGHRS and CDR2 YFSETQ. This CDR3 is built from 13 residues. TCRdb keeps only in-frame clones here, not all; method: immunoSEQ multiplex PCR. The sample consists of 55,000 to 80,000 clones, 88% of them appearing once. The TCR was taken from an adult with an advanced solid tumor such as melanoma, head and neck, liver or kidney cancer. The input for sequencing was CD4+ or CD8+ T cells sorted from blood, taken in a trial of the OX40 agonist ivuxolimab. This chain links TRBV5-1 with TRBJ1-2; 7 positions agree with TRBD1. The CDR3 coding sequence is TGCGCCAGCAGCTCCGGGGACAGACATGGCTACACCTTC. Amino acids: CASSSGDRHGYTF.